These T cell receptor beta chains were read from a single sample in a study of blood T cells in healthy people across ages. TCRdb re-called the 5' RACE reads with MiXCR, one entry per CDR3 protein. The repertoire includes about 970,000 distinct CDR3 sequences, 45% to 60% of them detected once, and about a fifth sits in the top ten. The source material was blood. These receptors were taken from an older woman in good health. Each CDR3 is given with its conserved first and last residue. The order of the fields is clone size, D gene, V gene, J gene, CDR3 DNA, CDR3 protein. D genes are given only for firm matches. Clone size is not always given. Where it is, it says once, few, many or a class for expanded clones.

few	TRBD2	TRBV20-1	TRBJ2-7	TGCAGTGGGGGGGGGACGCGAGTCTACGAGCAGTACTTC	CSGGGTRVYEQYF
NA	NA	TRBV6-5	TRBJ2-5	TGTGTCAGCAGTCACCTATGGGGAGGCAGCAGAGGAGAGACCCAGTACTTC	CVSSHLWGGSRGETQYF
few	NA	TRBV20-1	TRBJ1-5	TGCAGTGCTAGACTCTCACAGGGAGGTGGCTATCAGCCCCAGCATTTT	CSARLSQGGGYQPQHF
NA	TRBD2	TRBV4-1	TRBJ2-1	TGCGCCAGCAGCCAGGGTATTAGCGGGAGGGCTTTTGAGCAGTTCTTC	CASSQGISGRAFEQFF
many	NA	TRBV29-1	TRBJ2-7	TGCAGCGTTGCCGGGACGGACGAGCAGTACTTC	CSVAGTDEQYF
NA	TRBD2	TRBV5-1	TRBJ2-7	TGCGCCAGCAGAAGGACTAGCGGATACTACGAGCAGTACTTC	CASRRTSGYYEQYF
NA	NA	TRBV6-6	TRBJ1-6	TGTGCCAGCAGTTACAGGGAAAATTCACCCCTCCACTTT	CASSYRENSPLHF
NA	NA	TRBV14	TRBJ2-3	TGTGCCAGCAGCCAAGCTGGGGGAAATACGCAGTATTTT	CASSQAGGNTQYF
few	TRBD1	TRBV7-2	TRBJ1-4	TGTGCCAGCAGCAGGGACAGCGCTGCAACTAATGAAAAACTGTTTTTT	CASSRDSAATNEKLFF
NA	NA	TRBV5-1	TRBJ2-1	TGCGCCAGCGGCTCCGCAGGGGGACTAGGCTCCTACAATGAGCAGTTCTTC	CASGSAGGLGSYNEQFF
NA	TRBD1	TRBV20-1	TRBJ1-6	TGCAGTGCTGAGGGGGCGCCCAATTCACCCCTCCACTTT	CSAEGAPNSPLHF